This T cell receptor beta chain was recovered during a study of CD8+ T cells in alopecia areata. As for the study in general: The investigators scored severity in treated patients by the percentage of affected scalp area.

Study outcomes and limitations: On tofacitinib, scalp clonality and expanded CD8+ clones among top 100 fell significantly. Affected scalp, especially in alopecia totalis/universalis, had a higher clonality than normal scalp did.

Extracted RNA was reverse transcribed, and the resulting cDNA served as sequencing template. Sequenced by immunoSEQ multiplex PCR; TCRdb stores in-frame clones only, minus some. The table lists 35,000 to 50,000 clones, about three fifths of them singletons. The CDR3 covers 11 residues. Germline CDR1 reads GTSNPN; CDR2 reads SVGIG (reference sequence). Trimming cost V 2 bases and J 0 bases, with 2 bases left between them. Treatment indicated: oral pan-JAK inhibitor, 5-10 mg twice daily. Turning to this clone: The antigen is not known.

The chain has TRBV30 and TRBJ2-7, with D unclear. The source material was CD8+ T cells sorted from blood, sampled at week 4, from a patient treated with tofacitinib. The sequence was obtained from a human donor with alopecia areata. The CDR3 is CAWSRSYEQYF. CDR3 bases: TGTGCCTGGAGTCGCTCCTACGAGCAGTACTTC.